The next 16 T cell receptor beta chains were all read from a single sample in a study of high-grade serous ovarian cancer treatment subgroups. Tumor samples were taken before definitive surgery or chemotherapy. The data were produced by immunoSEQ multiplex PCR, yet TCRdb's version contains in-frame clones alone and is incomplete. Of about 8,500 clones in the sample, around 76% are singletons; the top ten hold nearly 6.5%. The specimen sequenced was tumor tissue. Source of these receptors: a human donor with high-grade serous ovarian cancer.

The J gene is TRBJ2-2, the V gene TRBV2, with 7 positions matching TRBD2. The CDR3 extends over 14 amino acids. From germline, CDR1 is SNHLY and CDR2 FYNNEI. J lost 4 bases, V lost 7 bases, and 6 bases had no gene match. CDR3 sequence reads: CASITGGGTGELFF. CDR3 sequence (DNA): TGTGCCAGCATCACGGGGGGAGGCACCGGGGAGCTGTTTTTT.

V is TRBV4-2 and J is TRBJ2-3; 12 bases map to TRBD1. Per the germline V gene, CDR1 is LGHNA and CDR2 is YNFKEQ. The V segment lost 0 bases and the J segment 3 bases; nucleotides outside the gene matches: 4. The CDR3 runs 17 residues. The CDR3 sequence is CASSQDGDRGRTDTQYF. In nucleotides, the CDR3 is TGTGCCAGCAGCCAAGATGGGGACAGGGGGCGTACAGATACGCAGTATTTT.

The chain is built from TRBV5-6 and TRBJ1-2; D not resolved. There are 14 residues in the CDR3. The V and J ends lost 4 bases and 4 bases respectively, with 14 bases between them. CDR1 SGHDT and CDR2 YYEEEE come from the germline V gene. The CDR3 reads CASSRLESCYGYTF. DNA for the CDR3: TGTGCCAGCAGCCGTCTGGAGAGCTGCTATGGCTACACCTTC.

The chain employs TRBV6-5 and TRBJ1-6; D call uncertain. The CDR3 length is 12 residues. Trimming removed 6 bases from V and 1 base from J, with 1 base in between. Germline V gene data show CDR1 as MNHEY and CDR2 as SVGAGI. CDR3 DNA: TGTGCCAGCAGATCCTATAATTCACCCCTCCACTTT. Translated: CASRSYNSPLHF.

The chain combines TRBV7-6 with TRBJ2-6; D not resolved. The CDR3 runs to 13 residues. Germline CDR1 and CDR2: SGHVS and FNYEAQ. V dropped 2 bases and J dropped 4 bases, with 3 bases sitting between them. The CDR3 sequence: CASSLPGANVLTF. For the CDR3, the DNA is TGTGCCAGCAGCTTACCCGGGGCCAACGTCCTGACTTTC.

The genes are TRBV5-1 and TRBJ2-3; D is perhaps TRBD2 (6 bases). The CDR3 has 15 amino acids. Germline CDR1 reads SGHRS; CDR2 reads YFSETQ. V dropped 0 bases and J dropped 1 base, with 9 bases sitting between them. The CDR3 region is CASSLEGGGTDTQYF. The CDR3 bases are TGCGCCAGCAGCTTGGAGGGCGGGGGCACAGATACGCAGTATTTT.

CDR3 loop: CATRRAGGNYEQYF. DNA of the CDR3: TGTGCCACCCGAAGGGCGGGGGGGAACTACGAGCAGTACTTC. V is TRBV10-3 and J is TRBJ2-7; 9 bases are a match to TRBD2. Losses at the gene ends were 10 bases for V and 3 bases for J; bases not matched to a gene: 10. Germline loops: CDR1 ENHRY, CDR2 SYGVKD. The CDR3 loop spans 14 amino acids.

The chain employs TRBV10-1 and TRBJ2-3, with D unresolved. The CDR3 length is 12 residues. Trimming left V 5 bases short and J 2 bases short, with 5 bases between. CDR1 and CDR2 from the germline V gene are WNHNN and SYGVQD (reference sequence). CDR3 protein: CASSSSTDTQYF. CDR3 DNA: TGCGCCAGCAGTTCGTCCACAGATACGCAGTATTTT.

V is TRBV29-1 and J is TRBJ1-2; D not resolved. The length of the CDR3 is 14 residues. V lost 0 bases and J lost 4, with 12 bases in between. Germline V gene data show CDR1 as SQVTM and CDR2 as ANQGSEA. The CDR3 DNA follows: TGCAGCGTTGAAGACCCTCTCGAGGGCTATGGCTACACCTTC. Translated, it gives CSVEDPLEGYGYTF.

Only a few counts were recorded for this clone. The chain uses TRBV5-1 and TRBJ1-2; D gene uncertain. The germline V and J ends were trimmed by 4 bases and 4 bases, with 14 bases remaining between them. Germline loops: CDR1 SGHRS, CDR2 YFSETQ. The CDR3 loop spans 14 amino acids. The CDR3 nucleotides read TGCGCCAGCAGCCGTCTCGAAGGAGGCTATGGCTACACCTTC. It translates to CASSRLEGGYGYTF.

In this sample, this clone turned up once. This chain uses TRBV4-3 with TRBJ2-7; 7 bases are a match to TRBD1. CDR1 is LGHNA, CDR2 YSLEER, per germline. The CDR3 consists of 17 residues. Trimming cost V 0 bases and J 3 bases; bases outside gene matches: 11. The CDR3 nucleotides read TGCGCCAGCAGCCAAGACGTAGAGACAGGGTTGTACTACGAGCAGTACTTC. Residues: CASSQDVETGLYYEQYF.

The chain links TRBV5-4 to TRBJ1-6; D is ambiguous. V was clipped by 2 bases and J by 6 bases, with 15 bases between them. This CDR3 contains 16 residues. From germline, CDR1 is SGHNT and CDR2 YYREEE (reference sequence). Written as DNA, the CDR3 is TGTGCCAGCAGCTTTATGTACCCGGCGGGTAATTCACCCCTCCACTTT. This encodes CASSFMYPAGNSPLHF.

This clone has more than one count but fewer than ten. The chain uses TRBV5-1 and TRBJ2-3; 9 nucleotides line up with TRBD2. The trim removed 6 bases at V and 2 bases at J, leaving 10 bases unmatched. This CDR3 is 16 amino acids long. In germline, CDR1 is SGHRS, CDR2 YFSETQ. CDR3 sequence reads: CASISSSGGPTDTQYF. The CDR3 DNA reads as TGCGCCAGCATCTCGTCCAGCGGGGGGCCCACAGATACGCAGTATTTT.

V usage is TRBV15 and J usage is TRBJ2-5; perhaps TRBD1 as D (5 bases). V was pared by 2 bases and J by 4 bases, with 11 bases between. The germline V gene has CDR1 LNHNV and CDR2 YYDKDF (reference sequence). The CDR3 runs to 14 residues. The CDR3, as DNA: TGTGCCACCAGCAGAAGGCAGGGTGGAGAGACCCAGTACTTC. The encoded protein is CATSRRQGGETQYF.

The chain has TRBV19 and TRBJ2-5, with 14 positions matching TRBD2. V dropped 5 bases and J dropped 5; count of bases not matched to a gene: 7. The CDR3 has 16 residues. Germline CDR1 reads LNHDA; CDR2 reads SQIVND (reference sequence). CDR3 nucleotides: TGTGCCAGTAGTGGACTAGCGGGGGGCTCGGTCGAGACCCAGTACTTC. Amino acid sequence: CASSGLAGGSVETQYF.

This clone appeared once. This chain connects TRBV5-4 to TRBJ2-2; D not resolved. The CDR3 loop spans 14 amino acids. CDR1 and CDR2 (germline): SGHNT, YYREEE (reference sequence). V shed 4 bases and J shed 6 bases, with 13 bases lying between them. For the CDR3, the DNA is TGTGCCAGCAGCCTAACGGACGTGGCCGGGGAGCTGTTTTTT. Its protein is CASSLTDVAGELFF. The entire variable domain, with the rest obtained from reference TRBV5-4 and TRBJ2-2, is as follows: ETGVTQSPTHLIKTRGQQVTLRCSSQSGHNTVSWYQQALGQGPQFIFQYYREEENGRGNFPPRFSGLQFPNYSSELNVNALELDDSALYLCASSLTDVAGELFFGEGSRLTVL.